The entry below describes one TCR beta chain. Trimming left V 0 bases short and J 2 bases short, with 14 bases between. CDR3 length equals 16 residues. Germline CDR1 SGHTA, CDR2 FQGNSA. Measured with immunoSEQ multiplex PCR; TCRdb has only the in-frame clones, and not every one. The sample lists about 140,000 clones; 77% were seen once. The entry originates in a study of blood T cell repertoires in COVID-19. V is TRBV7-2 and J is TRBJ2-7; tentatively, D is TRBD2 (5 bases). The clonotype was recovered from a woman between 45 and 60 years old with active or convalescent COVID-19. The specimen was peripheral blood. The CDR3 DNA sequence: TGTGCCAGCAGCTTAGCAGCGGTAAAGAGAGCCTACGAGCAGTACTTC. This sequence encodes CASSLAAVKRAYEQYF.